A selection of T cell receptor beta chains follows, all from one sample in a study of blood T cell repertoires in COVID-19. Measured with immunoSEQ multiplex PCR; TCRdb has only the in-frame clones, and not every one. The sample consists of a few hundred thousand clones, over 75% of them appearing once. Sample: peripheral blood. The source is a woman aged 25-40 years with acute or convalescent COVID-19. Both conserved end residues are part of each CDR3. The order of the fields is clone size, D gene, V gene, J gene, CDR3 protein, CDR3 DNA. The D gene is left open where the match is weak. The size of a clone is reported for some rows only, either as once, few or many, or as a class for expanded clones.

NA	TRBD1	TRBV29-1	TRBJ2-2	CSVETGVTGELFF	TGCAGCGTGGAGACAGGGGTAACCGGGGAGCTGTTTTTT
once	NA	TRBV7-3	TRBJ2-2	CASSPDRFLRGELFF	TGTGCCAGCAGCCCCGACAGGTTTCTTCGGGGGGAGCTGTTTTTT
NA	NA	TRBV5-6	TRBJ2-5	CASSSQETQYF	TGTGCCAGCAGCTCGCAAGAGACCCAGTACTTC
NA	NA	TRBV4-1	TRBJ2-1	CASSQEGAASYNEQFF	TGCGCCAGCAGCCAAGAGGGAGCGGCCTCCTACAATGAGCAGTTCTTC
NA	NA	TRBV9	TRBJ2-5	CASSGSRAGETQYF	TGTGCCAGCAGCGGTAGCCGCGCGGGAGAGACCCAGTACTTC
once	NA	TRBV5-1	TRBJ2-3	CASNFGSGTDTQYF	TGCGCCAGCAATTTCGGGAGTGGTACAGATACGCAGTATTTT
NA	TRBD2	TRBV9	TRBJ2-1	CASSVVPPGTSGEGHEQFF	TGTGCCAGCAGCGTAGTCCCGCCCGGGACTAGCGGGGAGGGCCATGAGCAGTTCTTC
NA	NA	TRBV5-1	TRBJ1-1	CASSAGGPNTEAFF	TGCGCCAGCAGCGCGGGGGGCCCGAACACTGAAGCTTTCTTT
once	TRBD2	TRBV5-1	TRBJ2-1	CASSSPGLADFPYNEQFF	TGCGCCAGCAGCTCCCCGGGACTAGCGGATTTCCCCTACAATGAGCAGTTCTTC
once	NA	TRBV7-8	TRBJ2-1	CASSLVARGSSYNEQFF	TGTGCCAGCAGCTTAGTTGCGAGAGGGAGCTCCTACAATGAGCAGTTCTTC
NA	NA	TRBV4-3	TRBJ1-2	CASSQGEGNYGYTF	TGCGCCAGCAGCCAAGGGGAGGGAAACTATGGCTACACCTTC
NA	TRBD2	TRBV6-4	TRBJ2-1	CASSSSGGSYNEQFF	TGTGCCAGCAGTTCTAGCGGGGGCTCCTACAATGAGCAGTTCTTC
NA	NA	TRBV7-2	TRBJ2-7	CASSLGDTPRGEQYF	TGTGCCAGCAGCTTAGGTGACACCCCCCGTGGCGAGCAGTACTTC
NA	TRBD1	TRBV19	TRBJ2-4	CASRQGAKNIQYF	TGTGCCAGTAGACAGGGGGCCAAAAACATTCAGTACTTC
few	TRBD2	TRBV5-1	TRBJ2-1	CASSLGSTSVFNEQFF	TGCGCCAGCAGCTTGGGCAGCACTAGCGTCTTCAATGAGCAGTTCTTC
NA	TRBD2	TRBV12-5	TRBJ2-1	CASGLVAVIAGSNEQFF	TGTGCTAGTGGTTTGGTAGCGGTGATAGCGGGAAGCAATGAGCAGTTCTTC
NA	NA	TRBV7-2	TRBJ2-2	CASSLAAGELFF	TGTGCCAGCAGCTTAGCCGCCGGGGAGCTGTTTTTT
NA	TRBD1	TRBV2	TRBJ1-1	CASSTGQGSVSAEAFF	TGTGCCAGCAGTACGGGACAGGGGAGTGTTAGCGCTGAAGCTTTCTTT
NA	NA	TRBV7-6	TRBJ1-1	CASSFSTGNTEAFF	TGTGCCAGCAGCTTTTCTACAGGGAACACTGAAGCTTTCTTT
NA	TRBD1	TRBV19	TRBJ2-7	CASSPTGWYEQYF	TGTGCCAGTAGTCCGACAGGGTGGTACGAGCAGTACTTC
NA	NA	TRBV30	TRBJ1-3	CAWRGFSSGNTIYF	TGTGCCTGGAGGGGCTTTAGCTCTGGAAACACCATATATTTT
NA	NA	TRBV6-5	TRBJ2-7	CASSTGSEQYF	TGTGCCAGCAGTACAGGGTCCGAGCAGTACTTC
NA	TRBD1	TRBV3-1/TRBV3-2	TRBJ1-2	CASSIQGASGYTF	TGTGCCAGCAGCATACAGGGGGCCTCTGGCTACACCTTC
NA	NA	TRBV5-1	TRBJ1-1	CASSFAGPGEAFF	TGCGCCAGCAGCTTTGCAGGGCCCGGGGAAGCTTTCTTT
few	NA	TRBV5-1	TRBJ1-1	CASSPGVSLNTEAFF	TGCGCCAGCAGCCCAGGGGTCAGCTTGAACACTGAAGCTTTCTTT
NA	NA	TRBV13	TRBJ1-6	CASSLDSPYSPLHF	TGTGCCAGCAGCTTGGACAGCCCTTATTCACCCCTCCACTTT
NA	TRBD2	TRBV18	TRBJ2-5	CASSPTIGTSGKETQYF	TGTGCCAGCTCACCAACGATCGGAACTAGCGGAAAAGAGACCCAGTACTTC
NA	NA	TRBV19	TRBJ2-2	CASSIRGNTGELFF	TGTGCCAGTAGTATCAGGGGTAACACCGGGGAGCTGTTTTTT
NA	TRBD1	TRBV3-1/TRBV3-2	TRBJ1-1	CASRDRGRDTEAFF	TGTGCCAGCAGAGACAGGGGCAGGGACACTGAAGCTTTCTTT
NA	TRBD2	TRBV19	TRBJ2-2	CASRTSGINTGELFF	TGTGCCAGTAGGACTAGCGGGATTAACACCGGGGAGCTGTTTTTT
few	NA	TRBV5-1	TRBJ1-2	CASSLSGSHGYTF	TGCGCCAGCAGCTTGTCGGGGTCGCACGGCTACACCTTC
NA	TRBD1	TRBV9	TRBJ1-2	CASSRDSYGYTF	TGTGCCAGCAGCCGGGACAGCTATGGCTACACCTTC
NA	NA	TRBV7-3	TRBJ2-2	CASSAQHNTGELFF	TGTGCCAGCAGCGCACAACATAACACCGGGGAGCTGTTTTTT
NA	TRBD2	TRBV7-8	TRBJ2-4	CASSLGLASGRHF	TGTGCCAGCAGCTTAGGGTTGGCTAGCGGCAGGCACTTC
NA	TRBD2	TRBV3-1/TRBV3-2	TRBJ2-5	CAVPGLAYQETQYF	TGTGCCGTACCGGGACTAGCGTACCAAGAGACCCAGTACTTC
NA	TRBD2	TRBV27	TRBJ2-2	CASSFLAGVSGELFF	TGTGCCAGCAGTTTTCTAGCGGGAGTGTCCGGGGAGCTGTTTTTT
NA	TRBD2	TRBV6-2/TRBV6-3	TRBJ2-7	CASSYPDPAFSGRNYEQYF	TGTGCCAGCAGTTACCCCGATCCAGCATTTTCCGGGAGGAACTACGAGCAGTACTTC
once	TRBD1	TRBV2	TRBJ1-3	CASSDPGQYRNTIYF	TGTGCCAGCAGTGACCCGGGACAGTATAGAAACACCATATATTTT
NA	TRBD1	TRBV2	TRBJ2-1	CASGFTEPGTGGLAGAYNEQFF	TGTGCCAGCGGTTTCACGGAACCCGGGACAGGGGGCCTAGCGGGGGCCTACAATGAGCAGTTCTTC
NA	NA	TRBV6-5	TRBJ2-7	CASSYTRLTSYEQYF	TGTGCCAGCAGTTACACCAGGCTAACATCCTACGAGCAGTACTTC
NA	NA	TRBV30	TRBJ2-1	CAWSVGRVGEQFF	TGTGCCTGGAGTGTCGGGCGGGTGGGGGAGCAGTTCTTC
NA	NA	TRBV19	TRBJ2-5	CASSPQGLAAVAQYF	TGTGCCAGTAGTCCCCAGGGGCTAGCGGCAGTGGCCCAGTACTTC
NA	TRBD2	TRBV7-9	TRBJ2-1	CASSPRSGLTSNEQFF	TGTGCCAGCAGCCCCCGTAGCGGGCTGACTTCCAATGAGCAGTTCTTC
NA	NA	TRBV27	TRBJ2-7	CASFGLGEQYF	TGTGCCAGCTTTGGGCTCGGCGAGCAGTACTTC
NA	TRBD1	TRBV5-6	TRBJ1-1	CASRRQGTMNTEAFF	TGTGCCAGCAGGCGACAGGGGACCATGAACACTGAAGCTTTCTTT
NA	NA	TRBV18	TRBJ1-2	CASSPLGGKNYGYTF	TGTGCCAGCTCACCACTTGGCGGCAAAAACTATGGCTACACCTTC
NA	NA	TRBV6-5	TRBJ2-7	CASSHRTGHEQYF	TGTGCCAGCAGCCATCGAACAGGACACGAGCAGTACTTC
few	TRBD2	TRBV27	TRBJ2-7	CASSFGSGRVSEQYF	TGTGCCAGCAGTTTTGGGTCCGGGAGGGTTAGTGAGCAGTACTTC
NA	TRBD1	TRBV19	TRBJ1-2	CASSTQGKDYGYTF	TGTGCCAGTAGCACACAGGGGAAGGACTATGGCTACACCTTC
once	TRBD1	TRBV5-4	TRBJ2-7	CASSLAGGRGTAYEQYF	TGTGCCAGCAGCTTGGCCGGCGGCAGGGGGACCGCCTACGAGCAGTACTTC
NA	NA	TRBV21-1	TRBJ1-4	CASSKDYVNEKLFF	TGTGCCAGCAGCAAAGACTACGTTAATGAAAAACTGTTTTTT